This T cell receptor beta chain was observed in a study of blood T cell repertoires in COVID-19. Between the trimmed V and J ends, which lost 5 bases and 0 bases, there was a span of 14 bases. The length of the CDR3 is 17 residues. Per germline, CDR1 MDHEN and CDR2 SYDVKM. TCRdb keeps only in-frame clones here, not all; method: immunoSEQ multiplex PCR. The sample holds about 190,000 clones; 70% to 90% are singletons and the top ten take roughly 6%. This receptor was obtained from a woman in her thirties or forties who had recovered from COVID-19. Sequences were obtained from peripheral blood. The chain joins TRBV28 to TRBJ1-6; no reliable D call. CDR3: CASSLRDSSSYNSPLHF. CDR3 in DNA: TGTGCCAGCAGTCTACGAGACTCTAGCTCCTATAATTCACCCCTCCACTTT.